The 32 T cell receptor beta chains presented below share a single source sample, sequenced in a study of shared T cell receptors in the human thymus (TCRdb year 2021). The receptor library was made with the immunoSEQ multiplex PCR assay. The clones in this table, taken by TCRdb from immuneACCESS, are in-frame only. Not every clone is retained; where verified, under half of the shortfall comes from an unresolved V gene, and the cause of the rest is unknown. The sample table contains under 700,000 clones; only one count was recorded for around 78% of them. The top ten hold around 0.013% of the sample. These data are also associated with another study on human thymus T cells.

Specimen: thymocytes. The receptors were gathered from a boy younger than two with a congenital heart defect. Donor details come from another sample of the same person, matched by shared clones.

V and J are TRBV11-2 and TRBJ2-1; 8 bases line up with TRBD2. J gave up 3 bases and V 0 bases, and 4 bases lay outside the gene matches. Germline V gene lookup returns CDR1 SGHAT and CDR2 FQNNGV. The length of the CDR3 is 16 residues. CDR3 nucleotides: TGTGCCAGCAGCTTAGATAGACTAGCGATCTACAATGAGCAGTTCTTC. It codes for CASSLDRLAIYNEQFF.

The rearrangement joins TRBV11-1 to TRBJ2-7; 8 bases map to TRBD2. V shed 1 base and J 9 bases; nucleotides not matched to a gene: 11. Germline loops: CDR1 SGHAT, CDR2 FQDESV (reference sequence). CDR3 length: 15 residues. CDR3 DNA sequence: TGTGCCAGCAGCTTAGTACCGGGGGGGGAAGACGGGCAGTACTTC. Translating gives CASSLVPGGEDGQYF.

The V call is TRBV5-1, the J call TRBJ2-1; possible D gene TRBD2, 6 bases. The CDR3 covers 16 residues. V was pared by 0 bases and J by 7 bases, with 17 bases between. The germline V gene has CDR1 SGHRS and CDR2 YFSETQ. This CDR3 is CASSLAWGRQGNEQFF. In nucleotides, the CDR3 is TGCGCCAGCAGCTTGGCCTGGGGGAGGCAAGGGAATGAGCAGTTCTTC.

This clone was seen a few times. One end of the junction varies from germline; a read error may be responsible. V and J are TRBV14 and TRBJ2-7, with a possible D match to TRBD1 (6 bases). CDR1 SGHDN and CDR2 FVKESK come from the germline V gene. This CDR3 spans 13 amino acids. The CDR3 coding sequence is TGTGCCAGCACCCAAAACGGACAGTACGAGCAGTACTTC. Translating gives CASTQNGQYEQYF.

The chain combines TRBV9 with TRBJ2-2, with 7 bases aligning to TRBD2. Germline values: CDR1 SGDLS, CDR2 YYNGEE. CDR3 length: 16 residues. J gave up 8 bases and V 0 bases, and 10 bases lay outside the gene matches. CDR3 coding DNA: TGTGCCAGCAGCGTAGATGCGGGAGAGGTCTGGGGGGAGCTGTTTTTT. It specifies CASSVDAGEVWGELFF.

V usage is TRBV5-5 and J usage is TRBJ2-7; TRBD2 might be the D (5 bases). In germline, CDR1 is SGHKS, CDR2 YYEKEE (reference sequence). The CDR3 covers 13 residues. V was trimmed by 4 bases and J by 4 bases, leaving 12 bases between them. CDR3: CASSRNTRYEQYF. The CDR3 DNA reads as TGTGCCAGCAGCCGAAATACTAGGTACGAGCAGTACTTC.

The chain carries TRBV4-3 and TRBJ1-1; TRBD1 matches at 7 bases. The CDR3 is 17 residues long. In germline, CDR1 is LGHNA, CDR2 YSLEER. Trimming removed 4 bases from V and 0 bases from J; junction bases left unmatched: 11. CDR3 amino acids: CASSPRYPGTVNTEAFF. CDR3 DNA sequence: TGCGCCAGCAGCCCCCGCTACCCTGGGACAGTGAACACTGAAGCTTTCTTT.

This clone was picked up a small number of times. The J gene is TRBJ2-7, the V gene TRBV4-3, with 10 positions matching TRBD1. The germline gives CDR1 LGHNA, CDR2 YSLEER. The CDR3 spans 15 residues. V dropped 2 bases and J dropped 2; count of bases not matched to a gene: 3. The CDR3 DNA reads TGCGCCAGCAGCCAAATGGGACAGGGGCCCTACGAGCAGTACTTC. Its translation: CASSQMGQGPYEQYF.

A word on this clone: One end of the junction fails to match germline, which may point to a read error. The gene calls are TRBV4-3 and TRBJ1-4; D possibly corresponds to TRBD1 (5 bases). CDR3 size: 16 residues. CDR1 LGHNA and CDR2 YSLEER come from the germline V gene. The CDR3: CASSEDQTDENEKLFF. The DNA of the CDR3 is TGCGCCAGCAGCGAAGACCAGACAGACGAAAATGAAAAACTGTTTTTT.

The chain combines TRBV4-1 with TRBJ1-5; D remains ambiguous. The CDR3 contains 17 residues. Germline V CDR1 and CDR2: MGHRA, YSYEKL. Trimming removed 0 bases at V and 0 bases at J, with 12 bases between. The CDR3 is CASSQDKRAVSNQPQHF. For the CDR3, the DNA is TGCGCCAGCAGCCAAGATAAGCGGGCAGTTAGCAATCAGCCCCAGCATTTT.

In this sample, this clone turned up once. Here the CDR3 reads CASRGPGTHSYNEQFF. For the CDR3, the DNA is TGTGCCAGCAGAGGTCCCGGGACACACTCCTACAATGAGCAGTTCTTC. The chain links TRBV7-2 to TRBJ2-1; a weak D match, TRBD1 (6 bases). Germline V gene sequence: CDR1 SGHTA, CDR2 FQGNSA. V was trimmed by 6 bases and J by 0 bases, leaving 15 bases between them. CDR3 size: 16 residues. The entire variable domain, with the rest obtained from reference TRBV7-2 and TRBJ2-1, is as follows: GAGVSQSPSNKVTEKGKDVELRCDPISGHTALYWYRQSLGQGLEFLIYFQGNSAPDKSGLPSDRFSAERTGGSVSTLTIQRTQQEDSAVYLCASRGPGTHSYNEQFFGPGTRLTVL.

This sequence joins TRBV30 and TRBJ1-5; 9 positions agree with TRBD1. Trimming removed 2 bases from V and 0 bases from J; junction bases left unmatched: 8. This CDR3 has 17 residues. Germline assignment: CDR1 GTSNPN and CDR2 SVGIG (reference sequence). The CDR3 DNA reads TGTGCCTGGAGTCCCGACAGGGGGGGTTCTAGCAATCAGCCCCAGCATTTT. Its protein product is CAWSPDRGGSSNQPQHF.

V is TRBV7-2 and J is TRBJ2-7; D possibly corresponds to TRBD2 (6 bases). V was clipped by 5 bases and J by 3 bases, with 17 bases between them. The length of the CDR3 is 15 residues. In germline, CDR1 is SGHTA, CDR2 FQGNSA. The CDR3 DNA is TGTGCCAGCAGCCTCGAGGTCTGGGGGGTCTACGAGCAGTACTTC. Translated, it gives CASSLEVWGVYEQYF.

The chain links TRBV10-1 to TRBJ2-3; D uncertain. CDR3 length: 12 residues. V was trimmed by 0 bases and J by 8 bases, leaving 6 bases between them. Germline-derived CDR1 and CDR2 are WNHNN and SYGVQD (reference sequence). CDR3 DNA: TGCGCCAGCAGTGAGTCTACGGGTACGCAGTATTTT. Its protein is CASSESTGTQYF.

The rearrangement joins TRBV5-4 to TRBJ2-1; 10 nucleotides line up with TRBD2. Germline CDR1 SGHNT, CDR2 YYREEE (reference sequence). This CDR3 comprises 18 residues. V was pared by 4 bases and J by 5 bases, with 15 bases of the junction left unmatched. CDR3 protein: CASSLALPAGGPDNEQFF. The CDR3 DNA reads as TGTGCCAGCAGCCTGGCTCTACCAGCGGGAGGGCCAGACAATGAGCAGTTCTTC.

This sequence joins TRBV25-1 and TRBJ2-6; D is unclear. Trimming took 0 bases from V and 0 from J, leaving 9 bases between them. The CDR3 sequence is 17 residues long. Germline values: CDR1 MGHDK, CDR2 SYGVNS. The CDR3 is CASSEYHYSSGANVLTF. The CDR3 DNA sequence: TGTGCCAGCAGTGAATACCATTACTCCTCTGGGGCCAACGTCCTGACTTTC.

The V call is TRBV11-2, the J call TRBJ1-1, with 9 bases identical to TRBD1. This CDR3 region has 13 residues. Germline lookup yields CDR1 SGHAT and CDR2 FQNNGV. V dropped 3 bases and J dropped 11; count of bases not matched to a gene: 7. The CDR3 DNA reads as TGTGCCAGCAGCTTGAGGGACAGGGCGTTGGCTTTCTTT. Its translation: CASSLRDRALAFF. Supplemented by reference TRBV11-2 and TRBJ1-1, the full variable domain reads EAGVAQSPRYKIIEKRQSVAFWCNPISGHATLYWYQQILGQGPKLLIQFQNNGVVDDSQLPKDRFSAERLKGVDSTLKIQPAKLEDSAVYLCASSLRDRALAFFGQGTRLTVV.

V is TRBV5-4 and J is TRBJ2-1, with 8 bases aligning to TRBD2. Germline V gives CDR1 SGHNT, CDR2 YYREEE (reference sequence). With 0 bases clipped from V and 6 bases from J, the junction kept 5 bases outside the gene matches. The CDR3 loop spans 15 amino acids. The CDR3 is CASSLGLAKVNEQFF. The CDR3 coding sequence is TGTGCCAGCAGCTTGGGACTAGCGAAGGTCAATGAGCAGTTCTTC.

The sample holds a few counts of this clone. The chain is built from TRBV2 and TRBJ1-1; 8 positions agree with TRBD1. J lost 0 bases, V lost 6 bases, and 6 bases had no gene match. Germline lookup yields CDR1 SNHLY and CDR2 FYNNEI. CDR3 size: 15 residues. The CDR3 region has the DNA TGTGCCAGCAGGACAGGGGCGGGGATGAACACTGAAGCTTTCTTT. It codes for CASRTGAGMNTEAFF.

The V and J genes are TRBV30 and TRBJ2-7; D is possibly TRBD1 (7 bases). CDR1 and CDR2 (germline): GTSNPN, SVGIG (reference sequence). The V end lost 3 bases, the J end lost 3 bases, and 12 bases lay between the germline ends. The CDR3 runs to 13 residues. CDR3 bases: TGTGCCTGGAGCGGAGGGGGCGGCTACGAGCAGTACTTC. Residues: CAWSGGGGYEQYF.

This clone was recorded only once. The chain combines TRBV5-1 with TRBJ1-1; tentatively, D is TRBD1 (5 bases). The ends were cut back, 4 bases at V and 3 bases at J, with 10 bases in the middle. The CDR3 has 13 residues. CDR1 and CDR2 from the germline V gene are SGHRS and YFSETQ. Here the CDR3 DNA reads TGCGCCAGCAGCCCAGGGTCTGACACTGAAGCTTTCTTT. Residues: CASSPGSDTEAFF.

CDR3 protein: CASSETGTSGIRGTQYF. The CDR3 region has the DNA TGCGCCAGCAGTGAGACGGGGACTAGCGGTATCCGGGGGACCCAGTACTTC. V usage is TRBV10-2 and J usage is TRBJ2-5; 11 bases line up with TRBD2. The germline V gene has CDR1 WSHSY and CDR2 SAAADI. The V gene end was trimmed by 2 bases and the J gene end by 7 bases; junction bases not matched to a gene: 12. The length of the CDR3 is 17 residues.

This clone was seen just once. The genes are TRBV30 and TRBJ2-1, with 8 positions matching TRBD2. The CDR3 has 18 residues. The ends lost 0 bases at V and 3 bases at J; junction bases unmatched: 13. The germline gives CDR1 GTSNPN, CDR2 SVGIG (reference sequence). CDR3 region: CAWSVGPFERESYNEQFF. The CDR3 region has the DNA TGTGCCTGGAGTGTAGGGCCCTTCGAGCGGGAGAGCTACAATGAGCAGTTCTTC.

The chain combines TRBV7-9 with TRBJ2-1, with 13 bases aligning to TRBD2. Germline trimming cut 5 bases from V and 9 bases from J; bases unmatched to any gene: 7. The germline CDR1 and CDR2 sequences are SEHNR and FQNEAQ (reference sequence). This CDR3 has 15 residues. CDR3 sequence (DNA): TGTGCCAGCAGCCCGGGACTAGCGGGATTCGGTGAGCAGTTCTTC. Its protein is CASSPGLAGFGEQFF. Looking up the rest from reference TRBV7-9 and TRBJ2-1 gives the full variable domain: DTGVSQNPRHKITKRGQNVTFRCDPISEHNRLYWYRQTLGQGPEFLTYFQNEAQLEKSRLLSDRFSAERPKGSFSTLEIQRTEQGDSAMYLCASSPGLAGFGEQFFGPGTRLTVL.

In DNA form, the CDR3 reads TGTGCCAGCAGCCAAGACAGGGACTGGGGGAAAGGGACTTCCGGGGAGCTGTTTTTT. Translated: CASSQDRDWGKGTSGELFF. The rearrangement links TRBV7-9 to TRBJ2-2; possible D gene TRBD1, 7 bases. Germline CDR1 SEHNR, CDR2 FQNEAQ (reference sequence). The CDR3 extends over 19 amino acids. The V and J ends lost 5 bases and 6 bases respectively, with 28 bases between them.

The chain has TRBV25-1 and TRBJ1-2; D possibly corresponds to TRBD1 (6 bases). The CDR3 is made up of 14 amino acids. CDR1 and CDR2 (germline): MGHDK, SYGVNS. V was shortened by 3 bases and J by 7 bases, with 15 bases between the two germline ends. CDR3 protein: CASSDHTGSGGYTF. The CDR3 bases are TGTGCCAGCAGTGACCACACAGGGTCGGGTGGCTACACCTTC.

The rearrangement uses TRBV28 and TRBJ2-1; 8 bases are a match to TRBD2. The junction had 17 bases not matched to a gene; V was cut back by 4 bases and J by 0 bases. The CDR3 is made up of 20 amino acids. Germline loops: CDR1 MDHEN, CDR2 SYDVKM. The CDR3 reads CASSSAALILAASSYNEQFF. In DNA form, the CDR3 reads TGTGCCAGCAGTTCCGCTGCCCTTATACTAGCGGCGAGCTCCTACAATGAGCAGTTCTTC.

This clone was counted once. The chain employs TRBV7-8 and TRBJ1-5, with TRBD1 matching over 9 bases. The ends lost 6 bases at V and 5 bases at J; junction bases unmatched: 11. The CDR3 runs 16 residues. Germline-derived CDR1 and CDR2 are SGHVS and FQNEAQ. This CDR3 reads CASSPIDRGKHQPQHF. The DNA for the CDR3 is TGTGCCAGCAGTCCTATCGACAGGGGGAAGCATCAGCCCCAGCATTTT.

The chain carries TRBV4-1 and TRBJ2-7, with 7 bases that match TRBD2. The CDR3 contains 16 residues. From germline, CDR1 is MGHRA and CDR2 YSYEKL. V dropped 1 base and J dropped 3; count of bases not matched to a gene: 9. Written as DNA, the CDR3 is TGCGCCAGCAGCCAAGTGCCCGCTAGCGGAAACTACGAGCAGTACTTC. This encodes CASSQVPASGNYEQYF.

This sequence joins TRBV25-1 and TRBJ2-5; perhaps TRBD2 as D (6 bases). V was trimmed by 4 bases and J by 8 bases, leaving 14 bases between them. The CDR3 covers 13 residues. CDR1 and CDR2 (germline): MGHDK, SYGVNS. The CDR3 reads CASSVGGDCTQYF. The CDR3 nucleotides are TGTGCCAGCAGTGTTGGCGGGGATTGCACCCAGTACTTC.

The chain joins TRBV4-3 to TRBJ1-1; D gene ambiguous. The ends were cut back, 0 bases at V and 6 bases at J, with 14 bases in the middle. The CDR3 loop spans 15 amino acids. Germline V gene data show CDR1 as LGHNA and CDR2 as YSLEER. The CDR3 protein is CASSQDSAITSEAFF. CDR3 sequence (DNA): TGCGCCAGCAGCCAAGATAGCGCCATAACTTCTGAAGCTTTCTTT.

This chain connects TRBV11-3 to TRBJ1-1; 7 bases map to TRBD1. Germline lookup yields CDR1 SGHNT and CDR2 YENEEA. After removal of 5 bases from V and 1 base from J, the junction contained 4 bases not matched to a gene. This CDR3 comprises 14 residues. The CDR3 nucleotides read TGTGCCAGCAGCATCGGGACAGCGAACACTGAAGCTTTCTTT. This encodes CASSIGTANTEAFF. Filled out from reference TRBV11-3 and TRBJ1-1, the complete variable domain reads EAGVVQSPRYKIIEKKQPVAFWCNPISGHNTLYWYLQNLGQGPELLIRYENEEAVDDSQLPKDRFSAERLKGVDSTLKIQPAELGDSAVYLCASSIGTANTEAFFGQGTRLTVV.